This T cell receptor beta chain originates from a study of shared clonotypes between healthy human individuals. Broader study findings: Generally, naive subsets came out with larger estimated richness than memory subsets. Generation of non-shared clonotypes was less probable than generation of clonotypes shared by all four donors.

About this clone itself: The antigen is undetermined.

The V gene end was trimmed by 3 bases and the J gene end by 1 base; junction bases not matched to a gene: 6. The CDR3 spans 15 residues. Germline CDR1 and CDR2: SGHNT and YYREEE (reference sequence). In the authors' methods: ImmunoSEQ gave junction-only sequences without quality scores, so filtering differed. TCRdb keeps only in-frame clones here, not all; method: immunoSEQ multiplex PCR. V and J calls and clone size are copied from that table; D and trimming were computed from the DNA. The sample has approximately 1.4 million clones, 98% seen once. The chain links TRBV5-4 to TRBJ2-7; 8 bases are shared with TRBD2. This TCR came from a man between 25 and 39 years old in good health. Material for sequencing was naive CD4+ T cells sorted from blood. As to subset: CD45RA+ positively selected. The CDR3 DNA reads TGTGCCAGCAGCTCAAAAGCGGGGGATTCCTACGAGCAGTACTTC. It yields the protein CASSSKAGDSYEQYF.